The sample holds many counts of the clone carrying this T cell receptor beta chain. Antigen specificity is unknown. The data originate from a study of T cells in Graves' hyperthyroidism and ophthalmopathy. Regarding the study as a whole: Most clonotypes expanded in the thyroid (above 0.001) were also present in blood.

With V trimmed by 5 bases and J by 7 bases, 3 bases remained unmatched. Germline V gene data show CDR1 as KGHSH and CDR2 as LQKENI. This CDR3 comprises 12 residues. RNA transcripts provided the source from which TCR beta CDR3 regions were amplified. First-round RT-PCR with HTBI primers amplified the TCR CDR3 region. A single record per CDR3 protein comes from TCRdb applying MiXCR to the multiplex PCR reads. The sample carries a few hundred thousand distinct CDR3 sequences, just under 25% recorded once. V gene TRBV18 combines with J gene TRBJ1-1; 8 bases are a match to TRBD1. The receptor comes from a man aged 50-60 years with Graves' hyperthyroidism. The sequenced material came from blood. The CDR3 nucleotides are TGTGCCAGCTCAGCCGGGACAGGTGAAGCTTTCTTT. Amino acid sequence: CASSAGTGEAFF.